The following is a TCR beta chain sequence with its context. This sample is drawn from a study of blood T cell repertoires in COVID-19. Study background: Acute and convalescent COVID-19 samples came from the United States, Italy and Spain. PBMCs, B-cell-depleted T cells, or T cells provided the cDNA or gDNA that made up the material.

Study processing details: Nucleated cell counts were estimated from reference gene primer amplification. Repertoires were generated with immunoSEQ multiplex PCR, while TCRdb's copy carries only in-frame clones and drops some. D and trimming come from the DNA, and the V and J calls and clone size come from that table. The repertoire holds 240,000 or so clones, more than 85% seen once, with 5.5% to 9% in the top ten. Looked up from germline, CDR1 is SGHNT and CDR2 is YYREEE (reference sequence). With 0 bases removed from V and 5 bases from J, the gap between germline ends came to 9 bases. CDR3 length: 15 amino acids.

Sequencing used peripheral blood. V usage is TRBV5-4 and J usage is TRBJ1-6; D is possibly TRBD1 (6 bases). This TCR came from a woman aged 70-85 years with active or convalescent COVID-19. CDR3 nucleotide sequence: TGTGCCAGCAGCTTGGACAGGGATAATAATTCACCCCTCCACTTT. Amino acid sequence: CASSLDRDNNSPLHF.